This T cell receptor beta chain was identified during a study of cytomegalovirus exposure and HLA in healthy donors. Study-wide background: Ancestry clustering placed 70% to 90% of around 400 genotyped donors in the Caucasian-associated cluster. Findings and caveats of the study: Common viral pathogens (according to a later analysis) appeared linked to several of the most significant clusters. It was reported that TCR beta sequences correctly inferred the HLA-A and HLA-B alleles for most subjects. There were about 160 TCR beta chains listed as cytomegalovirus-associated.

The PCR ran on 60 Vbeta and 13 Jbeta primers. Sequenced by immunoSEQ multiplex PCR; TCRdb stores in-frame clones only, minus some. The table has about 130,000 clones, roughly 84% seen once. Comment on this clone: What it binds is unknown.

The V end lost 5 bases, the J end lost 3 bases, and 13 bases lay between the germline ends. Germline loops: CDR1 SGHAT, CDR2 FQNNGV. The CDR3 is 14 amino acids. The TCR originated in a woman aged 18-29 years in good health and CMV-seropositive. The specimen sequenced was PBMCs. J is TRBJ1-1 and V is TRBV11-2; D perhaps matches TRBD1 (5 bases). The DNA of the CDR3 is TGTGCCAGCAGCCCGGTGGGGGGGTACACTGAAGCTTTCTTT. Its translation: CASSPVGGYTEAFF.